These T cell receptor beta chains were read from a single sample in a study of T-cell reconstitution after alpha-beta-depleted transplantation in children. TCRdb re-analysed the PCR reads in MiXCR, keeping a single row per CDR3 protein. Here the sample spans almost 600,000 distinct CDR3 sequences, around 27% being singletons. The starting material was PBMCs, obtained before TCRalphabeta/CD19-depleted stem cell transplant. The receptors shown here come from a boy younger than two with Wiskott-Aldrich syndrome, due to receive a stem cell transplant. Each CDR3 is given without its conserved first and last residue. Fields, in order: V gene, CDR3 protein.

TRBV12-3/TRBV12-4	ASSFRSLGETDTQY
TRBV20-1	SARAAAVGRNEQF
TRBV5-4	ASSLLALRNEQF
TRBV30	AWASTDTQY
TRBV2	ASTSLTGGRYEQY
TRBV12-3/TRBV12-4	ASSPATSAF
TRBV5-1	ASSLAGRSPEAF
TRBV5-1	ASGSGHEQF
TRBV19	ASRMDSTGTGELF
TRBV28	ATSVGLLAKNIQY
TRBV25-1	ASSEWDRGRADTQY
TRBV12-3/TRBV12-4	ASSTTGLYNSPLH
TRBV7-6	ASSLDQAWSITDTQY
TRBV20-1	SATDRLQEY
TRBV5-1	ASSSDRGPPNTGELF
TRBV7-2	ASSLVAVSSYEQY
TRBV5-1	ASSPTGSNGYT
TRBV12-3/TRBV12-4	ASSPFRGGYT
TRBV27	ASSFQREGLSYNEQF
TRBV28	ASTRVINEKLF
TRBV20-1	SARAGTMDQPQH
TRBV4-1	ASSQYRGYTDTQY
TRBV7-9	ASSSLAGVRDTQY